This T cell receptor beta chain was found in a study of technical replicates of blood from a few donors. Method: immunoSEQ multiplex PCR; TCRdb's copy keeps in-frame clones and lacks some. This sample has some 70,000 clones, with about 97% found just once. This sequence was found in a human donor in good health. Specimen: T cells isolated from PBMCs.

The CDR3 here is CASSFRTGGGEQFF. The DNA of the CDR3 is TGTGCCAGCAGCTTCCGGACAGGGGGCGGGGAGCAGTTCTTC. The rearrangement joins TRBV13 to TRBJ2-1, with 11 positions matching TRBD1. J lost 10 bases, V lost 3 bases, and 5 bases had no gene match. The CDR3 loop spans 14 amino acids. Germline V gene data show CDR1 as PRHDT and CDR2 as FYEKMQ (reference sequence).